One and the same sample provided the 29 T cell receptor beta chains below, sequenced in a study of brain T cells in children with intractable seizures. Profiled with immunoSEQ multiplex PCR; TCRdb holds only in-frame clones, not every one. This table holds around 41,000 clones, approximately 92% found once. The specimen was peripheral blood, collected at surgery. These TCRs come from a girl aged 2 to 10 with tuberous sclerosis and intractable seizures.

This sequence joins TRBV7-8 and TRBJ1-2; 8 bases align to TRBD1. The length of the CDR3 is 14 residues. Trimming took 3 bases from V and 6 from J; bases not matched to a gene: 6. Germline V CDR1 and CDR2: SGHVS, FQNEAQ. The CDR3: CASSFPGQDNGYTF. The CDR3 DNA follows: TGTGCCAGCAGCTTCCCGGGACAGGATAATGGCTACACCTTC.

The chain carries TRBV6-2 or TRBV6-3 and TRBJ2-5; 7 bases line up with TRBD2. The V and J ends lost 1 base and 3 bases, in that order; junction bases with no gene match: 2. The germline V gene has CDR1 MNHEY and CDR2 SVGEGT. The CDR3 sequence is 14 residues long. CDR3: CASSYYGGKETQYF. CDR3 nucleotide sequence: TGTGCCAGCAGTTACTACGGGGGGAAAGAGACCCAGTACTTC.

The genes are TRBV6-1 and TRBJ1-2; 7 bases match TRBD1. The trim removed 3 bases at V and 2 bases at J, leaving 3 bases unmatched. Germline CDR1 is MNHNS and CDR2 is SASEGT. This CDR3 has 14 amino acids. CDR3 DNA: TGTGCCAGCAGTGAGCTACAGGGGAACTATGGCTACACCTTC. Translated, it gives CASSELQGNYGYTF.

This sequence joins TRBV7-2 and TRBJ1-4; a possible D gene is TRBD1 (5 bases). Germline V lookup: CDR1 SGHTA, CDR2 FQGNSA. V lost 2 bases and J lost 0, with 10 bases in between. The length of the CDR3 is 16 residues. CDR3 bases: TGTGCCAGCAGCTTACGCACGGGGCCAACTAATGAAAAACTGTTTTTT. It is translated as CASSLRTGPTNEKLFF.

This chain uses TRBV3-1 (or the pseudogene TRBV3-2) with TRBJ2-7, with 7 bases that match TRBD2. CDR3 length: 13 amino acids. V lost 4 bases and J lost 6; bases outside the gene matches: 6. Germline CDR1 reads LGHDT; CDR2 reads YNNKEL (reference sequence). The CDR3 loop reads CASSLRTGGEQYF. The CDR3 coding sequence is TGTGCCAGCAGCCTGCGTACGGGGGGCGAGCAGTACTTC.

The chain recombines TRBV27 with TRBJ1-1; possibly TRBD1 for D (6 bases). V lost 6 bases and J lost 6, with 14 bases in between. The CDR3 is 13 amino acids. Per germline, CDR1 MNHEY and CDR2 SMNVEV (reference sequence). CDR3 protein: CASSRGGSPEAFF. The CDR3 region has the DNA TGTGCCAGCAGCCGAGGGGGGAGTCCTGAAGCTTTCTTT.

The chain combines TRBV19 with TRBJ1-2; the D is unclear. The ends were cut back, 1 base at V and 1 base at J, with 4 bases in the middle. The CDR3 covers 13 residues. Germline CDR1 reads LNHDA; CDR2 reads SQIVND (reference sequence). This chain's CDR3 is CASSIGSNYGYTF. The CDR3 nucleotides read TGTGCCAGTAGTATAGGCAGTAACTATGGCTACACCTTC. Combining the CDR3 with reference TRBV19 and TRBJ1-2 gives the whole variable domain DGGITQSPKYLFRKEGQNVTLSCEQNLNHDAMYWYRQDPGQGLRLIYYSQIVNDFQKGDIAEGYSVSREKKESFPLTVTSAQKNPTAFYLCASSIGSNYGYTFGSGTRLTVV.

The gene calls are TRBV7-2 and TRBJ1-2, with D perhaps TRBD1 (5 bases). Trimming took 4 bases from V and 3 from J, leaving 15 bases between them. This CDR3 is built from 15 residues. CDR1 is SGHTA and CDR2 is FQGNSA in the germline V gene. CDR3 sequence (DNA): TGTGCCAGCAGCTGGCTCGCGGGGGGTGACTATGGCTACACCTTC. Translating it yields CASSWLAGGDYGYTF.

The chain links TRBV7-2 to TRBJ2-3, with D possibly TRBD2 on 6 matching bases. V gave up 6 bases and J gave up 6 bases, with 10 bases separating them. The CDR3 has 12 residues. Germline assignment: CDR1 SGHTA and CDR2 FQGNSA. The CDR3 here is CASSTEGDTQYF. DNA for the CDR3: TGTGCCAGCAGTACGGAGGGGGATACGCAGTATTTT.

V is TRBV10-3 and J is TRBJ1-6; TRBD1 agrees at 9 bases. In germline, CDR1 is ENHRY, CDR2 SYGVKD. The V and J ends lost 2 bases and 7 bases, in that order; junction bases with no gene match: 6. This CDR3 has 16 amino acids. The CDR3 DNA follows: TGTGCCATCAGTGAGACTAAGACAGGGGGAAATTCACCCCTCCACTTT. Protein product: CAISETKTGGNSPLHF.

The chain uses TRBV19 and TRBJ1-4; D unclear. The ends were cut back, 7 bases at V and 7 bases at J, with 16 bases in the middle. The germline V gene has CDR1 LNHDA and CDR2 SQIVND (reference sequence). The CDR3 covers 14 residues. The CDR3 sequence: CASTLGNPGEKLFF. CDR3 DNA: TGTGCCAGTACCCTTGGGAATCCGGGTGAAAAACTGTTTTTT.

The V gene is TRBV7-8, the J gene TRBJ1-2; D ambiguous. CDR1 is SGHVS, CDR2 FQNEAQ, per germline. Trimming took off 5 bases at V and 7 bases at J, with 11 bases between the two ends. There are 12 residues in the CDR3. The CDR3 sequence: CASSPRSSGYTF. The CDR3 DNA reads TGTGCCAGCAGCCCCCGTTCGAGTGGCTACACCTTC.

This clone was detected only a few times. J is TRBJ1-2 and V is TRBV12-3 or TRBV12-4; D gene ambiguous. The CDR3 loop spans 11 amino acids. V dropped 6 bases and J dropped 7 bases, with 9 bases sitting between them. The CDR3 nucleotides are TGTGCCAGCAGCAAAGGGAGTGGCTACACCTTC. It is translated as CASSKGSGYTF.

The CDR3 spells CASSTNIGGELFF. CDR3 nucleotide sequence: TGTGCCAGTAGTACAAACATCGGCGGGGAGCTGTTTTTT. The chain uses TRBV19 and TRBJ2-2; no definite D call. The CDR3 contains 13 residues. Trimming pared 4 bases from V and 7 bases from J, leaving 10 bases between. Germline CDR1 is LNHDA and CDR2 is SQIVND (reference sequence).

V usage is TRBV24-1 and J usage is TRBJ1-2; TRBD1 is a possible D gene (6 bases). The CDR3 length is 15 residues. Trimming left V 0 bases short and J 6 bases short, with 13 bases between. Germline V lookup: CDR1 KGHDR, CDR2 SFDVKD. CDR3 in DNA: TGTGCCACCAGTGATTTGACAGGGCTTGCGGATGGCTACACCTTC. Protein product: CATSDLTGLADGYTF.

The gene calls are TRBV5-1 and TRBJ1-1; TRBD1 matches at 7 bases. Germline V CDR1 and CDR2: SGHRS, YFSETQ. V shed 3 bases, J shed 0 bases, and the junction held 5 bases outside the gene matches. The CDR3 is 15 residues long. The CDR3 spells CASSSGGRMNTEAFF. The CDR3 DNA is TGCGCCAGCAGCTCAGGGGGTAGGATGAACACTGAAGCTTTCTTT.

This clone has only a few counts. The chain joins TRBV10-2 to TRBJ1-2; TRBD1 matches at 7 bases. Germline loops: CDR1 WSHSY, CDR2 SAAADI. The CDR3 runs 20 residues. V was clipped by 3 bases and J by 1 base; unmatched bases: 20. CDR3 loop: CASSDISRSGPGGNNYGYTF. The CDR3 DNA follows: TGCGCCAGCAGTGATATCTCTCGGTCGGGACCAGGGGGAAATAACTATGGCTACACCTTC.

The chain combines TRBV5-5 with TRBJ1-5; TRBD1 agrees at 9 bases. CDR1 is SGHKS and CDR2 is YYEKEE in the germline V gene (reference sequence). Unmatched junction bases numbered 14, after V lost 4 bases and J lost 6 bases. There are 17 residues in the CDR3. DNA of the CDR3: TGTGCCAGCAGCGGACAACCGGGACAGGGATCTGGTCAGCCCCAGCATTTT. Its translation is CASSGQPGQGSGQPQHF.

The J gene is TRBJ2-5, the V gene TRBV9, with no clear D. V was shortened by 0 bases and J by 1 base, with 4 bases between the two germline ends. CDR1 and CDR2 (germline): SGDLS, YYNGEE. CDR3 size: 13 residues. CDR3 protein: CASSVAPQETQYF. CDR3 DNA sequence: TGTGCCAGCAGCGTAGCCCCCCAAGAGACCCAGTACTTC.

The chain uses TRBV27 and TRBJ1-2, with a possible D match to TRBD1 (6 bases). The germline V gene has CDR1 MNHEY and CDR2 SMNVEV (reference sequence). V lost 7 bases and J lost 6, with 18 bases in between. This CDR3 has 14 amino acids. CDR3 in amino acids: CASTHIAGGDGYTF. The CDR3 coding sequence is TGTGCCAGCACCCATATCGCCGGGGGCGATGGCTACACCTTC.

The gene calls are TRBV11-2 and TRBJ2-2; possible D gene TRBD1, 5 bases. V lost 4 bases and J lost 1, with 7 bases in between. Germline assignment: CDR1 SGHAT and CDR2 FQNNGV. CDR3 size: 14 residues. CDR3 sequence: CASSYQGNTGELFF. Written as DNA, the CDR3 is TGTGCCAGCAGCTATCAGGGGAACACCGGGGAGCTGTTTTTT.

The genes are TRBV5-1 and TRBJ1-6; D is uncertain. The ends were cut back, 0 bases at V and 8 bases at J, with 9 bases in the middle. Germline V lookup: CDR1 SGHRS, CDR2 YFSETQ. The CDR3 covers 14 residues. CDR3 DNA sequence: TGCGCCAGCAGCTTGGAGGAGGGCCATTCACCCCTCCACTTT. Its translation is CASSLEEGHSPLHF.

J is TRBJ1-2 and V is TRBV19; D might be TRBD1 (6 bases). V lost 2 bases, J lost 4 bases, and 14 bases lay in between. Germline loops: CDR1 LNHDA, CDR2 SQIVND (reference sequence). This CDR3 has 15 amino acids. CDR3 protein: CASSIIYQGTYGYTF. CDR3 DNA sequence: TGTGCCAGTAGTATAATTTACCAGGGGACCTATGGCTACACCTTC. The complete variable domain, with remaining parts taken from reference TRBV19 and TRBJ1-2, reads DGGITQSPKYLFRKEGQNVTLSCEQNLNHDAMYWYRQDPGQGLRLIYYSQIVNDFQKGDIAEGYSVSREKKESFPLTVTSAQKNPTAFYLCASSIIYQGTYGYTFGSGTRLTVV.

The chain uses TRBV7-3 and TRBJ2-1, with a tentative D call TRBD1 (6 bases). The CDR3 extends over 12 amino acids. Trimming removed 3 bases at V and 9 bases at J, with 9 bases between. Germline V gene lookup returns CDR1 SGHTA and CDR2 FQGTGA. In DNA, the CDR3 is TGTGCCAGCAGCTTTACAGGGATTGAGCAGTTCTTC. It translates to CASSFTGIEQFF.

This clone was counted between two and nine times. The chain is built from TRBV28 and TRBJ2-7, with D hard to call. Trimming took off 10 bases at V and 4 bases at J, with 17 bases between the two ends. CDR1 is MDHEN and CDR2 is SYDVKM in the germline V gene. The CDR3 has 13 amino acids. DNA of the CDR3: TGTGCCACCACTTCGACAAACTTATACGAGCAGTACTTC. Amino acids: CATTSTNLYEQYF.

V and J are TRBV7-8 and TRBJ1-1; D might be TRBD1 (6 bases). CDR1 is SGHVS, CDR2 FQNEAQ, per germline. This CDR3 has 15 amino acids. Trimming cost V 1 base and J 4 bases, with 13 bases left between them. Here the CDR3 DNA reads TGTGCCAGCAGCTTAGATTCAGGGGTGGGCACTGAAGCTTTCTTT. This translates into CASSLDSGVGTEAFF. The whole variable domain, remainder taken from reference TRBV7-8 and TRBJ1-1, is GAGVSQSPRYKVAKRGQDVALRCDPISGHVSLFWYQQALGQGPEFLTYFQNEAQLDKSGLPSDRFFAERPEGSVSTLKIQRTQQEDSAVYLCASSLDSGVGTEAFFGQGTRLTVV.

J is TRBJ2-2 and V is TRBV7-9; tentative D call: TRBD2 (5 bases). Germline CDR1 is SEHNR and CDR2 is FQNEAQ (reference sequence). CDR3 length equals 14 residues. The V gene lost 5 bases and the J gene lost 5 bases, with 12 bases spanning the gap. The CDR3 nucleotides are TGTGCCAGCAGCGTGGACCCGGGGACCGGGGAGCTGTTTTTT. Translation gives CASSVDPGTGELFF.

This rearrangement joins TRBV27 to TRBJ2-7; D might be TRBD2 (5 bases). Germline V CDR1 and CDR2: MNHEY, SMNVEV (reference sequence). Trimming stripped 3 bases from V and 0 bases from J, with 12 bases between. This CDR3 has 15 amino acids. CDR3 nucleotide sequence: TGTGCCAGCAGTTTCGGCGTTGGGAGCTCCTACGAGCAGTACTTC. Residues: CASSFGVGSSYEQYF.

V gene TRBV6-5 combines with J gene TRBJ2-7; D might be TRBD1 or TRBD2, each matching 6 bases. The V and J ends lost 5 bases and 9 bases respectively, with 17 bases between them. CDR1 MNHEY and CDR2 SVGAGI come from the germline V gene. This CDR3 comprises 13 residues. The CDR3 here is CASSLRGVGVQYF. The CDR3 DNA follows: TGTGCCAGCAGTCTAAGGGGGGTTGGAGTGCAGTACTTC.